This T cell receptor beta chain originates from a study of blood T cell repertoires in COVID-19 (dated by TCRdb to the early 2020s). Some background on the complete study: Collaborator samples came from the United States, Italy and Spain and covered acute and convalescent phases of COVID-19. The material from the prospective study consisted of cDNA or gDNA derived from T cells, B-cell-depleted T cells, or PBMCs. Deeply sampled blood TCRbeta repertoires from subjects exposed to, actively infected with, or recovered from COVID-19 were included in the dataset. The repertoires were released in a freely available public database intended as a resource for research on the immune response to SARS-CoV-2. Samples came from the ongoing ImmuneRACE study (first 160 participants) plus 1,254 subjects from 6 global collaborators. Sample metadata almost always included a de-identified subject ID, COVID-19 status, age in years and sex. Where HLA class I and class II types were available, the types were taken from metadata supplied by the sample provider, not from assay-based typing.

Of note for this clone: Its antigen is not yet known. Base qualities are not provided; no much larger clone lies one nucleotide away.

The immunoSEQ Assay, a bias-controlled multiplex PCR, was used to amplify TCRbeta CDR3 regions from genomic DNA. In the source study's methods: Nucleated cell counts per sample were estimated from amplification of reference gene primers within the assay. To quantify the absolute abundance of each unique TCRbeta CDR3 rearrangement, sequence reads were collapsed and filtered. For each sample, productive Simpson clonality was calculated by taking the square root of Simpson's diversity index across productive rearrangements. Here the immuneACCESS table is served through TCRdb, limited to in-frame sequences with V and J called. Missing clones are a known gap in these copies; in checked studies unresolved V genes cover under half, and the rest lacks a known reason. V and J calls and clone size are given by that table; D and trimming were obtained from the DNA. The sample includes fewer than 200,000 clones, with around four fifths observed a single time. The top ten constitute 7.5% to 9.5% of the sample.

After removal of 4 bases from V and 6 bases from J, the junction retains 7 bases not matched to a gene. Including cysteine and phenylalanine, the CDR3 has 15 amino acids. CDR3 DNA is the only sequence kept; it has 45 bases, read in frame from the first base. The germline V gene sets CDR1 to SGHTA and CDR2 to FQGNSA. What the authors observed across the whole study: The quantity of clinical and demographic metadata differed by source and by participant and was supplied without curation.

A second Seattle source provided samples from volunteer blood donors who had recovered from COVID-19. The collaborating institutions used their own protocols to collect whole blood in K2EDTA tubes. For TCRbeta analysis, collaborator samples were shipped as frozen whole blood, as isolated PBMCs, or as DNA extracted from either sample type. The chain couples TRBV7-2 to TRBJ1-5; TRBD1 aligns with 9 central bases. The origin of this receptor is a man aged 35 to 55 who had recovered from COVID-19. The sequenced sample was peripheral blood. The DNA is TGTGCCAGCAGCTCCGTACAGGGGGCTTTTCAGCCCCAGCATTTT. Translated, it gives CASSSVQGAFQPQHF.